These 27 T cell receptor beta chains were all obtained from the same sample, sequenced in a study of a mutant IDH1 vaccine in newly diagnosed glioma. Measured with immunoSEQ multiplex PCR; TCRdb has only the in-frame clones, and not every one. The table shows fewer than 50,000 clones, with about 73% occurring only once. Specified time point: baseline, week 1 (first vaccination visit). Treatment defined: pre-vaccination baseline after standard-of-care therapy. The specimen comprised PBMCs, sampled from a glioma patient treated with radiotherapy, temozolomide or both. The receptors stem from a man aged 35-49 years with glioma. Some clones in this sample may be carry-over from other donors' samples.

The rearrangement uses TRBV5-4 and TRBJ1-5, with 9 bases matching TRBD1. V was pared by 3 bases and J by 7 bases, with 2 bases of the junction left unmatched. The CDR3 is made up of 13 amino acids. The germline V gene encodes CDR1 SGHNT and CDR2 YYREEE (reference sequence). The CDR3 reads CASSSDRGQPQHF. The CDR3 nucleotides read TGTGCCAGCAGCTCGGACAGGGGCCAGCCCCAGCATTTT.

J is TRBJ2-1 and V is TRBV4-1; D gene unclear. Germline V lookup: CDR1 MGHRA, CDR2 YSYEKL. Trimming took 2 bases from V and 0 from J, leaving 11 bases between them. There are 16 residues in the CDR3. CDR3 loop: CASSQKIFSSYNEQFF. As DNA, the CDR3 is TGCGCCAGCAGCCAAAAAATCTTTAGCTCCTACAATGAGCAGTTCTTC.

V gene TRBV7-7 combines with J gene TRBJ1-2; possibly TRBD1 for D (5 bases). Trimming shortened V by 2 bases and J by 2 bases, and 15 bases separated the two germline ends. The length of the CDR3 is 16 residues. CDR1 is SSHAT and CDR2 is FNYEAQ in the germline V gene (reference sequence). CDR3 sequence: CASSLTGGLWNYGYTF. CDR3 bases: TGTGCCAGCAGCTTAACAGGTGGGTTATGGAACTATGGCTACACCTTC.

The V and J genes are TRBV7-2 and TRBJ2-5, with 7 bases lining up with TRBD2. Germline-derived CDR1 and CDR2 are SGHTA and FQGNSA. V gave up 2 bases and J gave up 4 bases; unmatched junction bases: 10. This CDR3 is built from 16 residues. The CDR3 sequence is CASSLFGGTVGETQYF. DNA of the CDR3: TGTGCCAGCAGCTTATTCGGGGGGACCGTCGGAGAGACCCAGTACTTC.

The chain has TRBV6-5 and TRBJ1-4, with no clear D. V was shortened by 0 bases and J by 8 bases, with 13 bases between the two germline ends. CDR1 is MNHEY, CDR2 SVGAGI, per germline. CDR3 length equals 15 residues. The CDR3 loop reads CASSYSRGYREKLFF. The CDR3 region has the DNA TGTGCCAGCAGTTACTCCCGGGGTTATAGGGAAAAACTGTTTTTT.

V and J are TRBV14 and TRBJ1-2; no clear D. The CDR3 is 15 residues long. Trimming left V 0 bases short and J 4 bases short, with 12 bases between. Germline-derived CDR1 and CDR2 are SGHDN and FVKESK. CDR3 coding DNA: TGTGCCAGCAGCCAAGATCTGGAGGCCAGCTATGGCTACACCTTC. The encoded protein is CASSQDLEASYGYTF.

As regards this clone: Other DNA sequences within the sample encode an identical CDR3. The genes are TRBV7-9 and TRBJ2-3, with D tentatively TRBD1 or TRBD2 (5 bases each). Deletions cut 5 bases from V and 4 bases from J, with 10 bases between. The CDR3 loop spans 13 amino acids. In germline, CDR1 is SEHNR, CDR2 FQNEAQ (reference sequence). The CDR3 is CASSPRGPDTQYF. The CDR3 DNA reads TGTGCCAGCAGCCCCCGGGGACCAGATACGCAGTATTTT.

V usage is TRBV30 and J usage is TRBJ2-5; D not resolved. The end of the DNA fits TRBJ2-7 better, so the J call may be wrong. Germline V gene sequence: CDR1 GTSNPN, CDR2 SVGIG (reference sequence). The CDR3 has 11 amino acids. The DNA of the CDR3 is TGTGCCTGGAGTAGGCAGTACGAGCAGTACTTC. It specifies CAWSRQYEQYF.

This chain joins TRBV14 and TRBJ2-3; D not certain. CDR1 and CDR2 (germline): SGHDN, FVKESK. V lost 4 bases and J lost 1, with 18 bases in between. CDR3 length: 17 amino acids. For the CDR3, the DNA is TGTGCCAGCAGCCCGAGCCTCTATGTGGGTCGCACAGATACGCAGTATTTT. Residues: CASSPSLYVGRTDTQYF. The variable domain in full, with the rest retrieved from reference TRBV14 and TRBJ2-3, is EAGVTQFPSHSVIEKGQTVTLRCDPISGHDNLYWYRRVMGKEIKFLLHFVKESKQDESGMPNNRFLAERTGGTYSTLKVQPAELEDSGVYFCASSPSLYVGRTDTQYFGPGTRLTVL.

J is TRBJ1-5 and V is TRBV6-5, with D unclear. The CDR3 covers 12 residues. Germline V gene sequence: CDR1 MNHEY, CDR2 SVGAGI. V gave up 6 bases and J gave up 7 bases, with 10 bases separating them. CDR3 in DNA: TGTGCCAGCAGGGCATTGGGCCAGCCCCAGCATTTT. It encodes CASRALGQPQHF.

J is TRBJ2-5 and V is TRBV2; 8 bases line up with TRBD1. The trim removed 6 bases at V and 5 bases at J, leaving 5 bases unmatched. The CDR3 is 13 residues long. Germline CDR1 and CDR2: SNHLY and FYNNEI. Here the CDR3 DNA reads TGTGCCAGCAGGACAGGGGCTCCCGAGACCCAGTACTTC. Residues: CASRTGAPETQYF.

DNA for the CDR3: TGTGCCAGCAGCTCCCCCCAGGGGATAGAAGAGACCCAGTACTTC. Its protein is CASSSPQGIEETQYF. The V and J genes are TRBV7-2 and TRBJ2-5; TRBD1 is a possible D gene (6 bases). Germline V gives CDR1 SGHTA, CDR2 FQGNSA. This CDR3 region has 15 residues. Trimming removed 4 bases at V and 3 bases at J, with 15 bases between.

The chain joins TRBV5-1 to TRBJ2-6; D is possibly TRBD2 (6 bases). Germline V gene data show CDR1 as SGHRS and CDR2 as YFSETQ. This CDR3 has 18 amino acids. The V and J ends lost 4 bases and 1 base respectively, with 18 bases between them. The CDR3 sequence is CASSPRDGGVSGANVLTF. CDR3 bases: TGCGCCAGCAGCCCCCGAGACGGGGGTGTATCTGGGGCCAACGTCCTGACTTTC.

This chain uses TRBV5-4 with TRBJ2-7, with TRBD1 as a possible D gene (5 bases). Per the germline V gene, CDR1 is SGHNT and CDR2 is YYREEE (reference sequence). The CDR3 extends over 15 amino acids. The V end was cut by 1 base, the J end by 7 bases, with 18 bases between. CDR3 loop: CASSLSGNPSGEQYF. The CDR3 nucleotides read TGTGCCAGCAGCTTGTCAGGGAATCCCTCCGGAGAGCAGTACTTC.

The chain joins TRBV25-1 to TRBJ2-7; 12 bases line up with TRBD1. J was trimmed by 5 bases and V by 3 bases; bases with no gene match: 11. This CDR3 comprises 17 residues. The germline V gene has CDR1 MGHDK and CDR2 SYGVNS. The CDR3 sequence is CASSDHSPGQGADEQYF. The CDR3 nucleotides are TGTGCCAGCAGTGACCACTCTCCGGGACAGGGGGCTGACGAGCAGTACTTC.

The CDR3 protein is CASTMDSSYSPLHF. In nucleotides, the CDR3 is TGTGCCAGTACTATGGACAGTTCTTATTCACCCCTCCACTTT. The chain joins TRBV19 to TRBJ1-6, with D possibly matching TRBD1 (6 bases). CDR3 length: 14 amino acids. Trimming cost V 7 bases and J 8 bases, with 15 bases left between them. Germline V gene lookup returns CDR1 LNHDA and CDR2 SQIVND (reference sequence).

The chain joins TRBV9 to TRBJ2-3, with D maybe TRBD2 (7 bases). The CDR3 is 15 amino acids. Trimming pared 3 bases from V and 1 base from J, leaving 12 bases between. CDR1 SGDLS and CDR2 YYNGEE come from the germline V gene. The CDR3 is CASSGGGGGTDTQYF. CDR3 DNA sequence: TGTGCCAGCAGCGGTGGGGGGGGCGGCACAGATACGCAGTATTTT.

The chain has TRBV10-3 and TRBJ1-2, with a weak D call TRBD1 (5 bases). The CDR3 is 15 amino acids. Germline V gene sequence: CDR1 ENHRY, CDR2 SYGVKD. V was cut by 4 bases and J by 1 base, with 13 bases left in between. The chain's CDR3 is CAISAQGALNYGYTF. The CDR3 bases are TGTGCCATCAGTGCGCAAGGGGCCCTTAACTATGGCTACACCTTC.

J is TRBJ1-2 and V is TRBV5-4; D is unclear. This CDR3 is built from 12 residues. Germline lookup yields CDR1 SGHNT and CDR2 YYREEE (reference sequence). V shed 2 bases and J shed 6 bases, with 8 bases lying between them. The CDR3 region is CASSFGRDGYTF. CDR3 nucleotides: TGTGCCAGCAGCTTCGGACGGGATGGCTACACCTTC.

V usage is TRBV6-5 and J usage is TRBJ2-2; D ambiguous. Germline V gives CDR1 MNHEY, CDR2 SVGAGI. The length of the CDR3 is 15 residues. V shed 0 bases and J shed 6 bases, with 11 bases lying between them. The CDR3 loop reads CASSYSNLGPGELFF. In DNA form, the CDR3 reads TGTGCCAGCAGTTACTCGAATCTTGGACCCGGGGAGCTGTTTTTT.

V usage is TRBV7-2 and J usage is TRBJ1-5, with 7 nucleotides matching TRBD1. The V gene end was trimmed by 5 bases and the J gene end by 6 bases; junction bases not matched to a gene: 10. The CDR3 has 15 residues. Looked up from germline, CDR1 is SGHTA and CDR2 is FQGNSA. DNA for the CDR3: TGTGCCAGCAGCCCCCGAAGGGGGCCGGGTCAGCCCCAGCATTTT. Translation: CASSPRRGPGQPQHF.

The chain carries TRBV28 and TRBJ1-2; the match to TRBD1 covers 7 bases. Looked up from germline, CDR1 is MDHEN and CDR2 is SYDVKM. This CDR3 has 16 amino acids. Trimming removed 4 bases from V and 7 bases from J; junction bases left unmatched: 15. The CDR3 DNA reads TGTGCCAGCAGTTCTTCCCGGGACAGCCATACAGGTGGCTACACCTTC. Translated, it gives CASSSSRDSHTGGYTF.

As DNA, the CDR3 is TGCGCCAGCAGCTTGGTTTCCAGCACAGATACGCAGTATTTT. Its translation is CASSLVSSTDTQYF. The chain uses TRBV5-1 and TRBJ2-3; D not certain. The V gene lost 0 bases and the J gene lost 0 bases, with 5 bases spanning the gap. Germline V lookup: CDR1 SGHRS, CDR2 YFSETQ. This CDR3 has 14 amino acids.

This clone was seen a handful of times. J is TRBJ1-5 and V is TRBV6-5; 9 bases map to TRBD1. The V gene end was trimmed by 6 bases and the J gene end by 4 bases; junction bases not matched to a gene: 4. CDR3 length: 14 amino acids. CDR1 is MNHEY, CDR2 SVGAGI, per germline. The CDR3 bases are TGTGCCAGCAGACGGACAGGGGATAATCAGCCCCAGCATTTT. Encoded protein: CASRRTGDNQPQHF.

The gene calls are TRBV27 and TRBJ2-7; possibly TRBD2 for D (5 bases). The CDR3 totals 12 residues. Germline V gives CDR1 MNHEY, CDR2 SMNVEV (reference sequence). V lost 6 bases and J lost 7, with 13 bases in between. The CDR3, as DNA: TGTGCCAGCAGAAGATCCACGGGGGAGCAGTACTTC. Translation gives CASRRSTGEQYF.

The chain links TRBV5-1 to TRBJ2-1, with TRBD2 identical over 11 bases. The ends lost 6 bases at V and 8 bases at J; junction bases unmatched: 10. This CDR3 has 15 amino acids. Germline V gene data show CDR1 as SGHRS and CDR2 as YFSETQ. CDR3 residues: CASKVAGGYFHEQFF. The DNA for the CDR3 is TGCGCCAGCAAAGTAGCGGGGGGGTATTTCCATGAGCAGTTCTTC.

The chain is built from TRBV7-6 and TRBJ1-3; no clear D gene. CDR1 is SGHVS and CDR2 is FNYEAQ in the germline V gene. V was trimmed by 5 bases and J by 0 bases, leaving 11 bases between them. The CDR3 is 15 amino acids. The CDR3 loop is CASSRGGDSGNTIYF. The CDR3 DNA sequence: TGTGCCAGCAGCCGCGGCGGGGACTCTGGAAACACCATATATTTT.